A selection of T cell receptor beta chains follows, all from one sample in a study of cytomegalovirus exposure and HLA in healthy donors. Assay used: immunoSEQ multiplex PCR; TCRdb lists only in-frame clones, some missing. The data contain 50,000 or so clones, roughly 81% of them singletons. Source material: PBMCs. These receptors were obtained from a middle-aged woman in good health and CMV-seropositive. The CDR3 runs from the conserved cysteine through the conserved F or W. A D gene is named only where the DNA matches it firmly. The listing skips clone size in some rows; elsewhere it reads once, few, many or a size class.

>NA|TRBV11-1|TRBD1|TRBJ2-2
TGTGCCAGCAGAAAAGGGACAGTTACCGGGGAGCTGTTTTTT
CASRKGTVTGELFF
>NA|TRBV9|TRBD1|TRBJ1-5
TGTGCCAGCAGTGGGACAGGGGGCGGTCAGCCCCAGCATTTT
CASSGTGGGQPQHF
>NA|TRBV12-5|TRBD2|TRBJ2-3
TGTGCTAGTGGAATTTCTAGCGGGGGGTATTTT
CASGISSGGYF
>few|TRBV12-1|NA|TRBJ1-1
TGTGCCAGCAGCTCCCGACAGGGGGCGCCGACTGAAGCTTTCTTT
CASSSRQGAPTEAFF
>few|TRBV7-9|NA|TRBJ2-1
TGTGCCAGCAGCTTAGGTGAGAGCTCCTACAATGAGCAGTTCTTC
CASSLGESSYNEQFF
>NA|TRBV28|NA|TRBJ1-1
TGTGCCAGCAGTTTCCAGGGAATGATGAACACTGAAGCTTTCTTT
CASSFQGMMNTEAFF
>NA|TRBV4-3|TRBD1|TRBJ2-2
TGCGCCAGCAGCCAAGAAGTGGGGACCGGGACAGGGGACACCGGGGAGCTGTTTTTT
CASSQEVGTGTGDTGELFF
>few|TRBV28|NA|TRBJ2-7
TGTGCCAGCAGTCTGGGGCAGGGCTACGAGCAGTACTTC
CASSLGQGYEQYF
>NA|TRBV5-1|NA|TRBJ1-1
TGCGCCAGCAGCTTGGAGCAGAACACTGAAGCTTTCTTT
CASSLEQNTEAFF
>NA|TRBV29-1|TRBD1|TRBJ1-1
TGCAGCGTCCGGACAGGAATGAACACTGAAGCTTTCTTT
CSVRTGMNTEAFF
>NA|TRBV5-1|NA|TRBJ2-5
TGCGCCAGCAGCTTTAACGGGGAAGTGGAAGAGACCCAGTACTTC
CASSFNGEVEETQYF
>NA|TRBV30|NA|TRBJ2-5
TGTGCCTGGAGTGGGACCAAGCGGGAGACCCAGTACTTC
CAWSGTKRETQYF
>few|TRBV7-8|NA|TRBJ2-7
TGTGCCAGCAGCTTAGTACTGAGGGACGAGCAGTACTTC
CASSLVLRDEQYF
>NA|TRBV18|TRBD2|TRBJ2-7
TGTGCCAGCTCACCAGAGGGGACTACCACCTACGAGCAGTACTTC
CASSPEGTTTYEQYF
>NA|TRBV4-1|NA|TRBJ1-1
TGCGCCAGCAGCCATGGCGGACTGATCAACACTGAAGCTTTCTTT
CASSHGGLINTEAFF
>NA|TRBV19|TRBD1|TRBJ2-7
TGTGCCAGTAGTATGGGACAGGGGTCCTACGAGCAGTACTTC
CASSMGQGSYEQYF
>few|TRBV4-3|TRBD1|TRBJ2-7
TGCGCCAGCAGCCATGAGACCGGGACAGAGACTTTCTACGGGCAGTACTTC
CASSHETGTETFYGQYF
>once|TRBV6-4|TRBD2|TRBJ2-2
TGTGCCAGCAGTGACTCTAGCGGGGGGGCCACCGGGGAGCTGTTTTTT
CASSDSSGGATGELFF
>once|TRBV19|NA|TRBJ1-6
TGTGCCAGTACCCTGATGGGGGCGGGTTCACCCCTCCACTTT
CASTLMGAGSPLHF
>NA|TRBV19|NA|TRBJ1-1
TGTGCCAGTAGTACTTTATCCAGGGGAGAGGCTTTCTTT
CASSTLSRGEAFF
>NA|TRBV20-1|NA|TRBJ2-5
TGCAGTGCCAGGCCGGAAGAGACCCAGTACTTC
CSARPEETQYF
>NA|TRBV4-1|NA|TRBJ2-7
TGCGCCAGCAGCCAAGGGGCAGCTACCTACGAGCAGTACTTC
CASSQGAATYEQYF
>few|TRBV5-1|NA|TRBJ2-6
TGCGCCAGCAGCCCTCGCGGTGACTCTGGGGCCAACGTCCTGACTTTC
CASSPRGDSGANVLTF
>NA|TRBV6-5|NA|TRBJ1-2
TGTGCCAGCAGTTACTCAGGACTTGACCTTTTTGGCTACACCTTC
CASSYSGLDLFGYTF
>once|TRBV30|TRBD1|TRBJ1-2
TGTGCCTGGAGCTTGAAAACGGGACAGCGTCCCGTCGTTAGGACCTTC
CAWSLKTGQRPVVRTF
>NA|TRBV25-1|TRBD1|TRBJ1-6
TGTGCCAGCAGTGAAGGGACAGCCTATAATTCACCCCTCCACTTT
CASSEGTAYNSPLHF